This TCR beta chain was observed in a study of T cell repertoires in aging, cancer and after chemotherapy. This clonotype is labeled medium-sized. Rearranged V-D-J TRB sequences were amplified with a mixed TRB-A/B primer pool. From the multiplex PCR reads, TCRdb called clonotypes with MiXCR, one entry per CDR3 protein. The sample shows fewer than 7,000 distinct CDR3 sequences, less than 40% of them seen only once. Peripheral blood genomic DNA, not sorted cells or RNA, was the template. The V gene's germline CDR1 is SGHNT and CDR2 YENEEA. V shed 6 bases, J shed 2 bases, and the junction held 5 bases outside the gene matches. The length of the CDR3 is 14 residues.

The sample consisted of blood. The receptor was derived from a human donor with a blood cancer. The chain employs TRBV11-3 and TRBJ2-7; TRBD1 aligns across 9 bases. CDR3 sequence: CASSVGQGTYEQYF. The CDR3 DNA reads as TGTGCCAGCAGTGTGGGACAGGGAACCTACGAGCAGTACTTC.